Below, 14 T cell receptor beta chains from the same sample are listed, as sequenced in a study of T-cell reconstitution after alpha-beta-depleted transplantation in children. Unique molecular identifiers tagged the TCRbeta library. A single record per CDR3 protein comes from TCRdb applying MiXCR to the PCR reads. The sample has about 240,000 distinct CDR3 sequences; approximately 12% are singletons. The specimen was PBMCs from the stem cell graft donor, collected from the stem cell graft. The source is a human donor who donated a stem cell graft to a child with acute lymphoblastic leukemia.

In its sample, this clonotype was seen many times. CDR3 amino acids: CATSRGRDTNQPQHF. The CDR3 bases are TGTGCCACCAGCAGGGGCCGGGACACCAATCAGCCCCAGCATTTT. The chain joins TRBV15 to TRBJ1-5; D is perhaps TRBD1 (6 bases). Per germline, CDR1 LNHNV and CDR2 YYDKDF (reference sequence). The CDR3 sequence is 15 residues long. V shed 3 bases and J shed 3 bases, with 12 bases lying between them.

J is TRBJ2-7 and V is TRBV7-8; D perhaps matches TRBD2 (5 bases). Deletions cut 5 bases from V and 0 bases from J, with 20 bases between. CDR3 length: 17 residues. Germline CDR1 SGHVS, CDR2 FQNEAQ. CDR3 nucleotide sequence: TGTGCCAGCAGCCCGGGGAGTGTAGGATATTACTCCTACGAGCAGTACTTC. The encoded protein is CASSPGSVGYYSYEQYF.

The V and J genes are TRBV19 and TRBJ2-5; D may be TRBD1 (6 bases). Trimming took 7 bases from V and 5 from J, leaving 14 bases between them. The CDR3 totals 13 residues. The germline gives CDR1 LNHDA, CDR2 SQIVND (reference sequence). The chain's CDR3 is CASNQGMGETQYF. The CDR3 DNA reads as TGTGCCAGTAACCAGGGGATGGGCGAGACCCAGTACTTC.

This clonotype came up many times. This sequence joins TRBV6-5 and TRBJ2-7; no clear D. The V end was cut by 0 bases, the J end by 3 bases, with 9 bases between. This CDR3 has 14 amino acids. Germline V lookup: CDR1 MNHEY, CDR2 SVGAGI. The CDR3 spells CASSYSLSGYEQYF. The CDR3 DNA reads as TGTGCCAGCAGTTACTCACTATCGGGCTACGAGCAGTACTTC.

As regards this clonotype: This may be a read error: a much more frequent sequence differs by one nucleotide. The CDR3 DNA follows: TGTGCCACCATCGTAAGTCGTACTAGCGGGAGGGCCTCTGATGAGCAGTTCTTC. Translation gives CATIVSRTSGRASDEQFF. The chain couples TRBV27 to TRBJ2-1; 13 bases are shared with TRBD2. V shed 10 bases and J 8 bases; nucleotides not matched to a gene: 20. Germline V CDR1 and CDR2: MNHEY, SMNVEV (reference sequence). This CDR3 has 18 amino acids.

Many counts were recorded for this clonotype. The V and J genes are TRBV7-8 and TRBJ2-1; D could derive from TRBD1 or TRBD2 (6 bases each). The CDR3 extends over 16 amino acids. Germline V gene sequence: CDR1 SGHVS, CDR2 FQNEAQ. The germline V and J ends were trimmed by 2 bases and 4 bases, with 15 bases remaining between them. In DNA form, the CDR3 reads TGTGCCAGCAGCTTACTTGACGGGGGCCTTTACAATGAGCAGTTCTTC. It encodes CASSLLDGGLYNEQFF.

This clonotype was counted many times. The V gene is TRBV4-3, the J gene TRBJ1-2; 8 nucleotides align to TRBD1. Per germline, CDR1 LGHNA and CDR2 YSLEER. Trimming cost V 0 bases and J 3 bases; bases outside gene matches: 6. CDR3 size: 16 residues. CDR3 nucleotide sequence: TGCGCCAGCAGCCAAGATGGACAGGGAGGTTACTATGGCTACACCTTC. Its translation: CASSQDGQGGYYGYTF.

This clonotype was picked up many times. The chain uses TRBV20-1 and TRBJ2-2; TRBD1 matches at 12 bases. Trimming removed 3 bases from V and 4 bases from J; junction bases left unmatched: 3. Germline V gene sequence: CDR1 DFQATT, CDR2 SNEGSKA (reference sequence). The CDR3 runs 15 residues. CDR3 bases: TGCAGTGCTAGGGGACAGGGGGCAAGCACCGGGGAGCTGTTTTTT. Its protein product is CSARGQGASTGELFF.

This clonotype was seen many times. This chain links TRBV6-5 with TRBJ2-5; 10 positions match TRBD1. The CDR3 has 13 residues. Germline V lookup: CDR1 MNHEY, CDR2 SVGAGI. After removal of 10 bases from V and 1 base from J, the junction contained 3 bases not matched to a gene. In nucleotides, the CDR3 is TGTGCCATCGACAGGGGGCCCCAAGAGACCCAGTACTTC. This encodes CAIDRGPQETQYF.

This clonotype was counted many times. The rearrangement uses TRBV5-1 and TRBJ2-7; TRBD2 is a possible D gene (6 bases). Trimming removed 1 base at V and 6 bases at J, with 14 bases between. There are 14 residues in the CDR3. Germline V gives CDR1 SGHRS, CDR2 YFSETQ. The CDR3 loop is CASSLSSSAGEQYF. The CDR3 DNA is TGCGCCAGCAGCTTGTCTTCTAGCGCCGGCGAGCAGTACTTC.

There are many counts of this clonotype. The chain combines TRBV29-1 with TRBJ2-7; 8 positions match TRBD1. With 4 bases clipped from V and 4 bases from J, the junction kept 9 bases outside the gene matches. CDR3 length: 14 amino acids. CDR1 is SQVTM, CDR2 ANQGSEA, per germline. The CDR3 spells CSVVAGQGRYEQYF. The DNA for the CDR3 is TGCAGCGTTGTTGCCGGACAGGGAAGGTACGAGCAGTACTTC.

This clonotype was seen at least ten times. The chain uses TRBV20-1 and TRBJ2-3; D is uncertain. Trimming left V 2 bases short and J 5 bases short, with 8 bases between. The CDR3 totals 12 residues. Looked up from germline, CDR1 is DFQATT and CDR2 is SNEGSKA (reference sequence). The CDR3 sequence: CSARKPRDTQYF. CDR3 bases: TGCAGTGCTAGAAAGCCTAGAGATACGCAGTATTTT.

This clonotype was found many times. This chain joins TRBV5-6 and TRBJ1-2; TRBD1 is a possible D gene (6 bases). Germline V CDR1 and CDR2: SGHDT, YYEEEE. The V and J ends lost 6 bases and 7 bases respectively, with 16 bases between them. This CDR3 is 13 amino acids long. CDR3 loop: CASTPTGMVGYTF. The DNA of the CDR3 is TGTGCCAGCACCCCGACAGGAATGGTTGGCTACACCTTC.

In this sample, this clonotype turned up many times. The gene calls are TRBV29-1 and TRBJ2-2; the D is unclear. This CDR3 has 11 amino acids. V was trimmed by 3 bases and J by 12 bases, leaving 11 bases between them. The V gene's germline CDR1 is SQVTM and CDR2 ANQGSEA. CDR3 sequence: CSVDARKKLFF. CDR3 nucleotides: TGCAGCGTTGATGCCCGGAAAAAGCTGTTTTTT.